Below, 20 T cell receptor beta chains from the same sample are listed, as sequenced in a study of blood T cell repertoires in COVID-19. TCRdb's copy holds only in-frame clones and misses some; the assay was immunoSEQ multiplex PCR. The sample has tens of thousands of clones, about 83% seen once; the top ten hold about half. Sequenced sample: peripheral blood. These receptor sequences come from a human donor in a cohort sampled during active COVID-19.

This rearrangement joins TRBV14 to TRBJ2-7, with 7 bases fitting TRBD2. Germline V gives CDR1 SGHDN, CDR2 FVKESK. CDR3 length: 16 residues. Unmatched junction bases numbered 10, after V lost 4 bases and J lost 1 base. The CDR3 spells CASSPLETSFSYEQYF. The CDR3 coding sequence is TGTGCCAGCAGCCCTCTCGAGACTAGCTTTTCCTACGAGCAGTACTTC.

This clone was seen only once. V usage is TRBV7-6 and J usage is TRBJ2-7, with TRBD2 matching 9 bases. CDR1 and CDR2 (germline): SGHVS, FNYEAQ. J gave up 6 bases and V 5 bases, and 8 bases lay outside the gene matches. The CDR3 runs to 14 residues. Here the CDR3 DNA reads TGTGCCAGCAGCCTTAGCGGGAGTACGGTCGAGCAGTACTTC. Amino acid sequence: CASSLSGSTVEQYF. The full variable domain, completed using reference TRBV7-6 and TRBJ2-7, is GAGVSQSPRYKVTKRGQDVALRCDPISGHVSLYWYRQALGQGPEFLTYFNYEAQQDKSGLPNDRFSAERPEGSISTLTIQRTEQRDSAMYRCASSLSGSTVEQYFGPGTRLTVT.

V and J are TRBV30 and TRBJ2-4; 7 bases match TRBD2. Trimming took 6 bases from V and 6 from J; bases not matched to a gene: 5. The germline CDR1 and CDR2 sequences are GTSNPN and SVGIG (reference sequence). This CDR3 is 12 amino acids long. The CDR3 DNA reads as TGTGCCTGCGGAAGGACTAGAAACATTCAGTACTTC. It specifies CACGRTRNIQYF.

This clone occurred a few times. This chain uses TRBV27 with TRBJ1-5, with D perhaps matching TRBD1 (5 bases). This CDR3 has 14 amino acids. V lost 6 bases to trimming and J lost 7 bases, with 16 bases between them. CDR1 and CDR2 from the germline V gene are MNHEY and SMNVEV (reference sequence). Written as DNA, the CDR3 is TGTGCCAGCAGCTGGGGGGGAAGTCAACAGCCCCAGCATTTT. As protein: CASSWGGSQQPQHF.

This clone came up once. CDR3 nucleotide sequence: TGTGCCAGCAGCTTGGGGGGCCCCTCCTCCTACAATGAGCAGTTCTTC. As protein: CASSLGGPSSYNEQFF. The chain uses TRBV5-6 and TRBJ2-1; maybe TRBD1 (5 bases). Germline V gives CDR1 SGHDT, CDR2 YYEEEE. This CDR3 is 16 amino acids long. Trimming stripped 0 bases from V and 0 bases from J, with 10 bases between. Full variable domain (outside the CDR3, taken from reference TRBV5-6 and TRBJ2-1): DAGVTQSPTHLIKTRGQQVTLRCSPKSGHDTVSWYQQALGQGPQFIFQYYEEEERQRGNFPDRFSGHQFPNYSSELNVNALLLGDSALYLCASSLGGPSSYNEQFFGPGTRLTVL.

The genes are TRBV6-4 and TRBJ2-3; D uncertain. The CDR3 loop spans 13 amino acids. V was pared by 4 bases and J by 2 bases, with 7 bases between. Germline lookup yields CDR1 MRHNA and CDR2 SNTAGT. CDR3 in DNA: TGTGCCAGCAGTGGCGAGTACACAGATACGCAGTATTTT. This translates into CASSGEYTDTQYF.

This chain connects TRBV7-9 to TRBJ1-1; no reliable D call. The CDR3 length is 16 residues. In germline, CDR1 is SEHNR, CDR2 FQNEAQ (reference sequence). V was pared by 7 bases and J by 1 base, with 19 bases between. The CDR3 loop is CASTTLGGLGNTEAFF. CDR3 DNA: TGTGCCAGCACCACACTTGGAGGGCTGGGGAACACTGAAGCTTTCTTT.

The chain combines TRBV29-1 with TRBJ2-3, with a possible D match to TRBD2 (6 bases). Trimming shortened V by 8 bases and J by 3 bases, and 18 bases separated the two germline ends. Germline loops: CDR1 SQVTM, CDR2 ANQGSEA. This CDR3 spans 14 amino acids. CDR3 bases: TGCAGCACGTTCGATCGGGGGTTGACAGATACGCAGTATTTT. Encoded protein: CSTFDRGLTDTQYF.

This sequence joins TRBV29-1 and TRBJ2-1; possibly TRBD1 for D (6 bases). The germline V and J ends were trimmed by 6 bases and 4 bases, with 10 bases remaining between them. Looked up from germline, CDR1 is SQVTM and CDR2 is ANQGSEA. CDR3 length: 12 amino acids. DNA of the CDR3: TGCAGCGTCGTAGGGGGATACAATGAGCAGTTCTTC. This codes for CSVVGGYNEQFF.

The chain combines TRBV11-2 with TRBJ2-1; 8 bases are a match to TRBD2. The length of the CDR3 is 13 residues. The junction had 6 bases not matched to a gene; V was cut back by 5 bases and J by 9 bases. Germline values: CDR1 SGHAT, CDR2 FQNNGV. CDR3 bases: TGTGCCAGCAGCCCGCGACTAGCGTCTGAGCAGTTCTTC. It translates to CASSPRLASEQFF.

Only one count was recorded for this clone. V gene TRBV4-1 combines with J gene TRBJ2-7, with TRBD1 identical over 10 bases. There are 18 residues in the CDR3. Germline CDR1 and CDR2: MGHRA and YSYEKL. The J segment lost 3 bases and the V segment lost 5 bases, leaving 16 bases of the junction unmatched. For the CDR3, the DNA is TGCGCCAGCAGCGCCAGCCTTGGGGGGACAGGGGTACTCTACGAGCAGTACTTC. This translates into CASSASLGGTGVLYEQYF.

DNA for the CDR3: TGTGCCAGCAGTTACGGGGGCTGGGCCACTGAAGCTTTCTTT. Protein: CASSYGGWATEAFF. The chain joins TRBV6-2 or TRBV6-3 to TRBJ1-1, with D maybe TRBD1 (6 bases). The CDR3 extends over 14 amino acids. The V end was cut by 2 bases, the J end by 4 bases, with 11 bases between. CDR1 and CDR2 from the germline V gene are MNHEY and SVGEGT.

This chain's CDR3 is CSASAGKAHGYTF. The CDR3 DNA sequence: TGCAGTGCTAGTGCAGGGAAGGCACATGGCTACACCTTC. The V and J genes are TRBV20-1 and TRBJ1-2; TRBD1 is a possible D gene (5 bases). The V end was cut by 3 bases, the J end by 6 bases, with 14 bases between. Germline lookup yields CDR1 DFQATT and CDR2 SNEGSKA (reference sequence). The CDR3 consists of 13 residues.

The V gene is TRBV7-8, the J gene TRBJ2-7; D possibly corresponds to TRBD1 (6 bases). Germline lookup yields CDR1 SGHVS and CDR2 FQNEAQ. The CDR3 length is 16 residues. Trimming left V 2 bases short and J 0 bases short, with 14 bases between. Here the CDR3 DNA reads TGTGCCAGCAGCTTATCCTTAGGGGGTCGCTCCTACGAGCAGTACTTC. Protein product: CASSLSLGGRSYEQYF.

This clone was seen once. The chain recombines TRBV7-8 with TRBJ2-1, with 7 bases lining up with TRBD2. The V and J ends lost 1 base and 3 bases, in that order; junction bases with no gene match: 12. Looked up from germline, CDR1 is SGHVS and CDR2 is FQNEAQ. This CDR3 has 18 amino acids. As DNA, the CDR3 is TGTGCCAGCAGCTTAGTTAGTGTTAGGGACTACGGCTACAATGAGCAGTTCTTC. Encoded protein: CASSLVSVRDYGYNEQFF.

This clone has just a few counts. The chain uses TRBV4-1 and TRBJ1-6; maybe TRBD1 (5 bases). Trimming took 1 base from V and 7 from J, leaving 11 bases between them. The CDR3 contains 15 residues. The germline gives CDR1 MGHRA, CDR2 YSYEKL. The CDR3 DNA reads TGCGCCAGCAGCCAAGTCTGGGGGGAGAATTCACCCCTCCACTTT. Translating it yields CASSQVWGENSPLHF.

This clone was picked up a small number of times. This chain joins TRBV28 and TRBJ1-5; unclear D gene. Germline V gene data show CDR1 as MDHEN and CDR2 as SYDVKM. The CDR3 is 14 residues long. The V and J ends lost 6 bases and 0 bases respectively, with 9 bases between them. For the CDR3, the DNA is TGTGCCAGCAGCTCCGTTTTTAGCAATCAGCCCCAGCATTTT. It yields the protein CASSSVFSNQPQHF.

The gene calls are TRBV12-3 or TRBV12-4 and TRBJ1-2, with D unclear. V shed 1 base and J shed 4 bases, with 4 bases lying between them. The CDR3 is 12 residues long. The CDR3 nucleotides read TGTGCCAGCAGTTTAGGCAGCTATGGCTACACCTTC. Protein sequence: CASSLGSYGYTF.

CDR3 loop: CASSPMGGSSGNTIYF. Here the CDR3 DNA reads TGTGCCAGCAGCCCCATGGGAGGCAGCTCTGGAAACACCATATATTTT. The gene calls are TRBV7-9 and TRBJ1-3; D is uncertain. V was pared by 5 bases and J by 0 bases, with 14 bases between. Germline-derived CDR1 and CDR2 are SEHNR and FQNEAQ (reference sequence). This CDR3 is built from 16 residues.

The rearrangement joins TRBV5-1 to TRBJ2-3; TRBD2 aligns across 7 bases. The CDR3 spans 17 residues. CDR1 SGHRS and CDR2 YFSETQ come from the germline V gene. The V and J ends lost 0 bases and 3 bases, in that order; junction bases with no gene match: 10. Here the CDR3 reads CASSLESTGGLTDTQYF. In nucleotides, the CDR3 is TGCGCCAGCAGCTTGGAATCTACCGGGGGGTTGACAGATACGCAGTATTTT. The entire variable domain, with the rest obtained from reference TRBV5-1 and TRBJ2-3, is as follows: KAGVTQTPRYLIKTRGQQVTLSCSPISGHRSVSWYQQTPGQGLQFLFEYFSETQRNKGNFPGRFSGRQFSNSRSEMNVSTLELGDSALYLCASSLESTGGLTDTQYFGPGTRLTVL.